The 21 T cell receptor beta chains below come from one sample, sequenced in a study of spatial heterogeneity in lung cancer. TCRdb called the 5' RACE reads again in MiXCR, with one record for every CDR3 protein. The data hold under 150,000 distinct CDR3 sequences, with 10% to 15% observed a single time. Time point defined: blood at routine non-recurrence follow-up after resection. Sequencing of whole RNA from tumor, nontumor lung or frozen PBMC involved no sorting. This sample comprised PBMCs, obtained at follow-up. These receptors were taken from a male donor with early-stage non-small cell lung cancer.

This clonotype was observed a few times. The chain combines TRBV29-1 with TRBJ2-3; D might be TRBD1 (5 bases). CDR3 length: 16 residues. The germline V and J ends were trimmed by 3 bases and 0 bases, with 16 bases remaining between them. Germline CDR1 is SQVTM and CDR2 is ANQGSEA. CDR3 nucleotides: TGCAGCGTTGAGCAACCGGAAGGGGATAGCACAGATACGCAGTATTTT. Translation: CSVEQPEGDSTDTQYF.

The rearrangement joins TRBV12-3 or TRBV12-4 to TRBJ1-1, with no clear D. The CDR3 extends over 14 amino acids. V was shortened by 2 bases and J by 4 bases, with 11 bases between the two germline ends. The CDR3 spells CASSLIGRTTEAFF. In nucleotides, the CDR3 is TGTGCCAGCAGTTTAATTGGAAGGACCACTGAAGCTTTCTTT.

This clonotype was detected only a few times. The chain combines TRBV24-1 with TRBJ2-2; 10 bases are shared with TRBD1. V was clipped by 9 bases and J by 4 bases; unmatched bases: 1. Per the germline V gene, CDR1 is KGHDR and CDR2 is SFDVKD. The CDR3 extends over 13 amino acids. CDR3 sequence (DNA): TGTGCCACCCGGGACAGGGGCACCGGGGAGCTGTTTTTT. Encoded protein: CATRDRGTGELFF.

This rearrangement joins TRBV27 to TRBJ1-1; a weak D match, TRBD1 (6 bases). The CDR3 consists of 15 residues. Germline loops: CDR1 MNHEY, CDR2 SMNVEV (reference sequence). Trimming removed 6 bases from V and 0 bases from J, with 14 bases in between. DNA for the CDR3: TGTGCCAGCAGCCCGGGGGGGGCCCTGAACACTGAAGCTTTCTTT. Amino acids: CASSPGGALNTEAFF.

This chain links TRBV12-3 or TRBV12-4 with TRBJ2-3, with 14 bases lining up with TRBD2. The trim removed 5 bases at V and 4 bases at J, leaving 8 bases unmatched. The CDR3 is 17 amino acids. In nucleotides, the CDR3 is TGTGCCAGCAGTAGGACCGGGGGACTAGCGGGGGCAGATACGCAGTATTTT. Amino acid sequence: CASSRTGGLAGADTQYF.

This clonotype was seen many times. The chain recombines TRBV6-2 or TRBV6-3 with TRBJ2-1; D might be TRBD1 or TRBD2, each matching 5 bases. The germline V gene encodes CDR1 MNHEY and CDR2 SVGEGT. The germline V and J ends were trimmed by 5 bases and 4 bases, with 9 bases remaining between them. This CDR3 is 13 amino acids long. The CDR3 is CASSREGYNEQFF. The CDR3 DNA reads as TGTGCCAGCAGTCGTGAGGGGTACAATGAGCAGTTCTTC.

This clonotype was picked up a small number of times. The rearrangement uses TRBV19 and TRBJ2-3; tentatively, D is TRBD1 or TRBD2 (5 bases each). Germline CDR1 reads LNHDA; CDR2 reads SQIVND (reference sequence). V shed 7 bases and J shed 3 bases, with 11 bases lying between them. The CDR3 extends over 13 amino acids. CDR3 bases: TGTGCCAGTACTCCTTGGGGGACAGATACGCAGTATTTT. Translation gives CASTPWGTDTQYF.

This clonotype was seen a handful of times. This chain links TRBV20-1 with TRBJ1-1, with unresolved D. The CDR3 spans 12 residues. The germline V and J ends were trimmed by 7 bases and 4 bases, with 13 bases remaining between them. Germline-derived CDR1 and CDR2 are DFQATT and SNEGSKA (reference sequence). In DNA form, the CDR3 reads TGCAGTGTTGTAGGAGGTCCCACTGAAGCTTTCTTT. Protein: CSVVGGPTEAFF.

This clonotype was picked up many times. The chain links TRBV29-1 to TRBJ2-3, with D possibly matching TRBD1 (5 bases). Germline CDR1 is SQVTM and CDR2 is ANQGSEA. This CDR3 is 13 amino acids long. Trimming shortened V by 5 bases and J by 2 bases, and 11 bases separated the two germline ends. DNA of the CDR3: TGCAGCGTTTGGGGCAGGTACACAGATACGCAGTATTTT. Its protein is CSVWGRYTDTQYF.

This clonotype has a count of ten or more. The J gene is TRBJ2-2, the V gene TRBV29-1; D is undetermined. V was trimmed by 3 bases and J by 2 bases, leaving 10 bases between them. CDR3 length equals 14 residues. Germline CDR1 is SQVTM and CDR2 is ANQGSEA. This chain's CDR3 is CSVDPKRNTGELFF. For the CDR3, the DNA is TGCAGCGTTGACCCGAAGAGAAACACCGGGGAGCTGTTTTTT.

The rearrangement uses TRBV2 and TRBJ2-3; 10 nucleotides align to TRBD1. The CDR3 is 17 residues long. The trim removed 8 bases at V and 2 bases at J, leaving 13 bases unmatched. The V gene's germline CDR1 is SNHLY and CDR2 FYNNEI. CDR3 region: CASCRIGTGALTDTQYF. CDR3 bases: TGTGCCAGCTGTAGAATCGGGACAGGGGCGCTCACAGATACGCAGTATTTT.

The chain combines TRBV7-9 with TRBJ1-6, with TRBD1 matching 8 bases. This CDR3 spans 14 amino acids. Per germline, CDR1 SEHNR and CDR2 FQNEAQ (reference sequence). The V gene end was trimmed by 5 bases and the J gene end by 10 bases; junction bases not matched to a gene: 7. CDR3 region: CASSPTGDGSPLHF. CDR3 nucleotide sequence: TGTGCCAGCAGCCCGACAGGGGACGGGTCACCCCTCCACTTT.

This sequence joins TRBV6-5 and TRBJ1-3; TRBD1 agrees at 9 bases. The CDR3 covers 12 residues. V was clipped by 6 bases and J by 16 bases; unmatched bases: 10. CDR1 is MNHEY, CDR2 SVGAGI, per germline. CDR3: CASSRGQGSFYF. The CDR3 coding sequence is TGTGCCAGCAGCCGCGGACAGGGGTCTTTCTATTTT.

The chain joins TRBV7-3 to TRBJ2-5, with a possible D match to TRBD2 (6 bases). Trimming cost V 6 bases and J 0 bases, with 17 bases left between them. The CDR3 has 16 residues. Germline values: CDR1 SGHTA, CDR2 FQGTGA. The DNA of the CDR3 is TGTGCCAGCAGTTCTCTTGGCGGGGCCAACCAAGAGACCCAGTACTTC. Protein sequence: CASSSLGGANQETQYF.

This clonotype was detected a few times. This rearrangement joins TRBV7-3 to TRBJ2-2, with 13 bases lining up with TRBD2. Germline lookup yields CDR1 SGHTA and CDR2 FQGTGA. The CDR3 is 21 residues long. The ends lost 2 bases at V and 0 bases at J; junction bases unmatched: 12. CDR3 sequence: CASSLRAPGLAGIANTGELFF. Written as DNA, the CDR3 is TGTGCCAGCAGCTTACGAGCTCCGGGACTAGCGGGGATCGCGAACACCGGGGAGCTGTTTTTT.

This clonotype was seen more than once but under ten times. This chain links TRBV10-3 with TRBJ2-7, with D perhaps TRBD1 (5 bases). This CDR3 contains 11 residues. Germline V gene lookup returns CDR1 ENHRY and CDR2 SYGVKD. Trimming removed 6 bases at V and 5 bases at J, with 8 bases between. CDR3 sequence reads: CAIRQGNEQYF. The CDR3 coding sequence is TGTGCCATCAGGCAGGGAAACGAGCAGTACTTC.

The table lists this clonotype with a few counts. This sequence joins TRBV6-6 and TRBJ1-5; maybe TRBD1 (5 bases). V lost 2 bases, J lost 1 base, and 18 bases lay in between. Germline V gene lookup returns CDR1 MNHNY and CDR2 SVGAGI (reference sequence). This CDR3 contains 18 residues. The CDR3 nucleotides are TGTGCCAGCAGTTACGGCGGGGGAGGGCGCGCGAGCAATCAGCCCCAGCATTTT. Its translation is CASSYGGGGRASNQPQHF.

There are many counts of this clonotype. The chain couples TRBV20-1 to TRBJ2-7; D possibly corresponds to TRBD1 (6 bases). The CDR3 consists of 14 residues. V was shortened by 6 bases and J by 2 bases, with 17 bases between the two germline ends. Germline V lookup: CDR1 DFQATT, CDR2 SNEGSKA (reference sequence). CDR3 protein: CSAGDQGKAYEQYF. The CDR3 nucleotides are TGCAGTGCGGGGGACCAGGGGAAGGCCTACGAGCAGTACTTC.

This clonotype appeared once. This chain connects TRBV7-2 to TRBJ2-7, with D possibly being TRBD1 (5 bases). This CDR3 region has 15 residues. CDR1 is SGHTA, CDR2 FQGNSA, per germline. V was trimmed by 2 bases and J by 2 bases, leaving 13 bases between them. This chain's CDR3 is CASSLSQGWAYEQYF. The CDR3 bases are TGTGCCAGCAGCTTAAGTCAGGGCTGGGCCTACGAGCAGTACTTC.

This clonotype was counted only a few times. CDR3 protein: CASGEGRVGNEQFF. In DNA form, the CDR3 reads TGCGCCAGCGGCGAGGGGAGGGTAGGCAATGAGCAGTTCTTC. J is TRBJ2-1 and V is TRBV5-1, with 7 bases lining up with TRBD2. This CDR3 has 14 residues. Germline loops: CDR1 SGHRS, CDR2 YFSETQ. V shed 7 bases, J shed 6 bases, and the junction held 10 bases outside the gene matches.

V is TRBV9 and J is TRBJ2-3, with TRBD1 as a possible D gene (6 bases). Trimming shortened V by 4 bases and J by 1 base, and 10 bases separated the two germline ends. Germline-derived CDR1 and CDR2 are SGDLS and YYNGEE. There are 14 residues in the CDR3. The CDR3 DNA is TGTGCCAGCAGCCCACGGACAGGCACAGATACGCAGTATTTT. Protein: CASSPRTGTDTQYF.